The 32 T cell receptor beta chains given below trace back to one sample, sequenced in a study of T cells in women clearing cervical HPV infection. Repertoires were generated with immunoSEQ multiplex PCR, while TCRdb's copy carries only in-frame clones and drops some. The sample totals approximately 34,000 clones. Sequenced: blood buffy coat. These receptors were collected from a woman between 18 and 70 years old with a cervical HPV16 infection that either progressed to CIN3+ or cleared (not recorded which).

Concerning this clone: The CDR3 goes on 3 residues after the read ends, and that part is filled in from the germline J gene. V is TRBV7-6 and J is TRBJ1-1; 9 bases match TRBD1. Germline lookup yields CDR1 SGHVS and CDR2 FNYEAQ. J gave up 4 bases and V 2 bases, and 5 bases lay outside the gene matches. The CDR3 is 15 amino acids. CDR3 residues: CASSLWDREGTEAFF. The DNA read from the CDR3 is TGTGCCAGCAGCTTATGGGACAGGGAAGGCACTGAA. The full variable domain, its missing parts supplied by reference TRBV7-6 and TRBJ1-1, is GAGVSQSPRYKVTKRGQDVALRCDPISGHVSLYWYRQALGQGPEFLTYFNYEAQQDKSGLPNDRFSAERPEGSISTLTIQRTEQRDSAMYRCASSLWDREGTEAFFGQGTRLTVV.

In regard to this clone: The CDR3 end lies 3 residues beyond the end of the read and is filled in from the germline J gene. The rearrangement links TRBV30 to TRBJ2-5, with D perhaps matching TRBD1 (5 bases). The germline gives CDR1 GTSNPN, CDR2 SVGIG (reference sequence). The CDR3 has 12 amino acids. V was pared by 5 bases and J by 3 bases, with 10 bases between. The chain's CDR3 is CAWETEKETQYF. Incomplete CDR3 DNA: TGTGCCTGGGAGACAGAGAAAGAGACC.

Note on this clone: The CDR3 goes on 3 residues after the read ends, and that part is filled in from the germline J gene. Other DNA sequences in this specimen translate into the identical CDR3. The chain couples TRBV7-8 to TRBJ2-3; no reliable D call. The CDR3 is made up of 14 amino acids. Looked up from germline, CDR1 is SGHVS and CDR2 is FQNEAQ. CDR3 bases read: TGTGCCAGCAGCTTAGGCAATAGCAATCAGCCG. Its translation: CASSLGNSNQP. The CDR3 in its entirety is CASSLGNSNQPQYF. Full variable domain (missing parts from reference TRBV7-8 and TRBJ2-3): GAGVSQSPRYKVAKRGQDVALRCDPISGHVSLFWYQQALGQGPEFLTYFQNEAQLDKSGLPSDRFFAERPEGSVSTLKIQRTQQEDSAVYLCASSLGNSNQPQYFGPGTRLTVL.

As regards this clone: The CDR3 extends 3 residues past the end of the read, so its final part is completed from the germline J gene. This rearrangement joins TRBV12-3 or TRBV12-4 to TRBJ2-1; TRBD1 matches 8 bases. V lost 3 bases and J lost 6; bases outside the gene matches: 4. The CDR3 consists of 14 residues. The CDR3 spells CASSFPDRVNEQFF. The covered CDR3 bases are TGTGCCAGCAGTTTCCCGGACAGGGTCAATGAG.

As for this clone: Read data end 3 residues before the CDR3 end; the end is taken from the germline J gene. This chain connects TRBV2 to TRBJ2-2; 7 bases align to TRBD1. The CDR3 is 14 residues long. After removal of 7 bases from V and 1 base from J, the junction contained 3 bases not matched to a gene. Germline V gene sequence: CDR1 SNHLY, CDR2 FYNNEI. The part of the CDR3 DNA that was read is TGTGCCAGCAAGCAGGGGGTGAACACCGGGGAG. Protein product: CASKQGVNTGE. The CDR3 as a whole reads CASKQGVNTGELFF.

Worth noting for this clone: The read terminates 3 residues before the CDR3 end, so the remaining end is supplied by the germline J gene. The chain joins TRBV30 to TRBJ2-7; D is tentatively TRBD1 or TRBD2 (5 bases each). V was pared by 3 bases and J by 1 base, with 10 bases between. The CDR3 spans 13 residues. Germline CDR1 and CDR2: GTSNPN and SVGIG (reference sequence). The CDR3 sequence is CAWSGGHSYEQYF. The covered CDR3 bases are TGTGCCTGGAGCGGAGGACATTCCTACGAG.

The CDR3 loop is CASSQTGTSGYNEQFF. The CDR3 DNA, read in part, is TGTGCCAGCAGCCAGACCGGGACTAGCGGCTACAATGAG. The genes are TRBV7-6 and TRBJ2-1; 11 positions match TRBD2. Read sequence stops 3 residues before the CDR3 end, and the germline J gene provides the missing end. This CDR3 has 16 residues. After removal of 5 bases from V and 3 bases from J, the junction contained 6 bases not matched to a gene. The V gene's germline CDR1 is SGHVS and CDR2 FNYEAQ.

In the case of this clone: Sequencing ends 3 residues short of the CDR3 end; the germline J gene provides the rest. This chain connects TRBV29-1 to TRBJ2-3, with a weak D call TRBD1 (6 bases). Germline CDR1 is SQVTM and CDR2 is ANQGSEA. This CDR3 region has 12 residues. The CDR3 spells CSGSGANQPQYF. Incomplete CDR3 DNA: TGCAGCGGATCAGGGGCAAATCAGCCG.

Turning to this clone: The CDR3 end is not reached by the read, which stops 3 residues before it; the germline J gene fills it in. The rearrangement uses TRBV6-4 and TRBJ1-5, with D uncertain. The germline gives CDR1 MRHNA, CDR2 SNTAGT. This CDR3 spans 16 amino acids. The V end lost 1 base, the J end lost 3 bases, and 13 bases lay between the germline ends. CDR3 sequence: CASSDLSGVDNQPQHF. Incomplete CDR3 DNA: TGTGCCAGCAGTGACTTATCCGGGGTAGACAATCAGCCC.

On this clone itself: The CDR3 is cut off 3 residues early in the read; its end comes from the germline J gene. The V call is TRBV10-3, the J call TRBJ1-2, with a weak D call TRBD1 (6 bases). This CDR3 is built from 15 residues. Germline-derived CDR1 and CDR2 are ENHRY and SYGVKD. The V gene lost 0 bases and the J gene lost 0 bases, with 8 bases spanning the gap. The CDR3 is CAISESTGANYGYTF. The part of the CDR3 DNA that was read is TGTGCCATCAGTGAGTCGACAGGAGCTAACTATGGC.

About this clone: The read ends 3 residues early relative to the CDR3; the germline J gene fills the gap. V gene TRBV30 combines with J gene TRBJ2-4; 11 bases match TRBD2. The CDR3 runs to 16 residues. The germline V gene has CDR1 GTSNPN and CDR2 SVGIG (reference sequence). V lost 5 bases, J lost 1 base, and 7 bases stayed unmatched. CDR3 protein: CAWGSGGGGAKNIQYF. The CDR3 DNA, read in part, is TGTGCCTGGGGTAGCGGGGGGGGTGGGGCCAAAAACATT.

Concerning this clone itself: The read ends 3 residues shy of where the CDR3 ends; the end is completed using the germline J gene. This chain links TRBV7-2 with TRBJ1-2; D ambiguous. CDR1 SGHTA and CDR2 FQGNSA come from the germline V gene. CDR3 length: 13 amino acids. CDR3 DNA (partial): TGTGCCAGCAGCTTAGGTCCCAACAATGAC. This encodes CASSLGPNND. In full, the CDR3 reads CASSLGPNNDYTF.

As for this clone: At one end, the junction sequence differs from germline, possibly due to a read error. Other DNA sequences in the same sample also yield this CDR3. The CDR3 sequence: CASSLLGGRESGNTIYF. CDR3 DNA (partial): TGTGCCAGCAGCTTACTGGGGGGTCGGGAGTCTGGAAACACG. J is TRBJ1-3 and V is TRBV7-8, with a tentative D call TRBD1 (5 bases). The CDR3 end lies 3 residues beyond the end of the read and is filled in from the germline J gene. Germline V CDR1 and CDR2: SGHVS, FQNEAQ. The length of the CDR3 is 17 residues.

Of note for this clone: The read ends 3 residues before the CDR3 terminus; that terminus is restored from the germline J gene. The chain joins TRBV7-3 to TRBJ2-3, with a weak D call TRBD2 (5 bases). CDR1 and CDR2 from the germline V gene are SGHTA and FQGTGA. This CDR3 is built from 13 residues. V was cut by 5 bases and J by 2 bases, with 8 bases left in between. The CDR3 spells CASSPGNTDTQYF. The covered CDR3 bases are TGTGCCAGCAGCCCGGGGAACACAGATACG.

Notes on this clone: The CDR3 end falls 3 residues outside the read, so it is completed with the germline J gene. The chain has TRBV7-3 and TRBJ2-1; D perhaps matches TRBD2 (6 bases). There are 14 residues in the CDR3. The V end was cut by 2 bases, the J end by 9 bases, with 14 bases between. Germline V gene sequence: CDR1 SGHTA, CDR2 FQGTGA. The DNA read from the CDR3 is TGTGCCAGCAGCTTAGGCGGGGTTCGCGGTGAG. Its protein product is CASSLGGVRGE. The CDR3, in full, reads CASSLGGVRGEQFF.

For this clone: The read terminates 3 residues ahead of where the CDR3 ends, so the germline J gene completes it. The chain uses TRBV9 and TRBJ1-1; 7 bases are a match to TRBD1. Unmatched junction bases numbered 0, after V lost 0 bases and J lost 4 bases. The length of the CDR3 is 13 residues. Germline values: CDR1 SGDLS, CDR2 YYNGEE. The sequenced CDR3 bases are TGTGCCAGCAGCGTAGAGGGGGCCACTGAA. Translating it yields CASSVEGATE. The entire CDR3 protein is CASSVEGATEAFF. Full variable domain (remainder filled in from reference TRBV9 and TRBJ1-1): DSGVTQTPKHLITATGQRVTLRCSPRSGDLSVYWYQQSLDQGLQFLIQYYNGEERAKGNILERFSAQQFPDLHSELNLSSLELGDSALYFCASSVEGATEAFFGQGTRLTVV.

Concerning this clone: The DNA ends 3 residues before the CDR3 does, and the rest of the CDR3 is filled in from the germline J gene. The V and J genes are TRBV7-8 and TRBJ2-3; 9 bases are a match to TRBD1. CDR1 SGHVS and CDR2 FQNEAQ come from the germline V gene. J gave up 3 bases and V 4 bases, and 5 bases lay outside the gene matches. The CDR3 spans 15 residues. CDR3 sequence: CASSSHRGRTDTQYF. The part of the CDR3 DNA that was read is TGTGCCAGCAGCTCCCACAGGGGGCGAACAGATACG.

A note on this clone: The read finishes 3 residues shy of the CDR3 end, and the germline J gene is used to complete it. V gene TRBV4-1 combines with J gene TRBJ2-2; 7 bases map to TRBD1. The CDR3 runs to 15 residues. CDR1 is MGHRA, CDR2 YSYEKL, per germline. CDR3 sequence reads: CASSQDDRVYEKLFF. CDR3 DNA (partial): TGCGCCAGCAGCCAAGATGACAGGGTTTATGAAAAG.

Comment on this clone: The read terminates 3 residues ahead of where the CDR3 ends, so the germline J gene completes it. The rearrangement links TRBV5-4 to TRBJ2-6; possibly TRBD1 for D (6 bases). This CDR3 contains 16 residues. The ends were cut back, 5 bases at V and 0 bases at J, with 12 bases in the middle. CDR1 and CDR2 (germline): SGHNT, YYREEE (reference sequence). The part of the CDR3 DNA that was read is TGTGCCAGCAGTCTAGGACAGCCCTCTGGGGCCAACGTC. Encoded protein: CASSLGQPSGANV. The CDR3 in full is CASSLGQPSGANVLTF.

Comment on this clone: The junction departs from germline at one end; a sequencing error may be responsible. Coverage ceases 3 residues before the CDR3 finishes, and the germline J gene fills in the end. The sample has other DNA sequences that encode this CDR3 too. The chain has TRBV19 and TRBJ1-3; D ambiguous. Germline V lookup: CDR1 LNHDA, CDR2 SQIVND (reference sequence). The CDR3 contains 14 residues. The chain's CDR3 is CASSMGSEGNTIYF. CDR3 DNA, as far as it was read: TGTGCCAGTAGTATGGGCTCTGAAGGAAACACG.

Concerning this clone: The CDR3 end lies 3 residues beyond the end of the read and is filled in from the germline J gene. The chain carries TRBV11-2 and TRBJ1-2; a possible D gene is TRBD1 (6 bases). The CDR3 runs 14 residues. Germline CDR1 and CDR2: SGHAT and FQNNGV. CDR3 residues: CASSLDGGGGGYTF. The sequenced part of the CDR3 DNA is TGTGCCAGCAGCTTAGACGGGGGCGGGGGGGGC.

The covered CDR3 bases are TGTGCCAGCAGCTTATCAACAGATAGCTACGAG. It yields the protein CASSLSTDSYE. The full CDR3 reads CASSLSTDSYEQYF. The chain carries TRBV5-5 and TRBJ2-7, with D unclear. The CDR3 end lies 3 residues beyond the end of the read and is filled in from the germline J gene. The V end lost 2 bases, the J end lost 3 bases, and 12 bases lay between the germline ends. The CDR3 sequence is 14 residues long. CDR1 and CDR2 (germline): SGHKS, YYEKEE (reference sequence).

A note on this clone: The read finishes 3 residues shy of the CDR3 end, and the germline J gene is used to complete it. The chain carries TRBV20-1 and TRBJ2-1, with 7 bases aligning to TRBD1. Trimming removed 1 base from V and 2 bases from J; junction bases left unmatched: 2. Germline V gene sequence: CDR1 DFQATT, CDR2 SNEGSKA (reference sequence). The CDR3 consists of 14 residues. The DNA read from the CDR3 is TGCAGTGCTAGAGTTAGGGGGCCCTACAATGAG. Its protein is CSARVRGPYNE. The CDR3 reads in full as CSARVRGPYNEQFF.

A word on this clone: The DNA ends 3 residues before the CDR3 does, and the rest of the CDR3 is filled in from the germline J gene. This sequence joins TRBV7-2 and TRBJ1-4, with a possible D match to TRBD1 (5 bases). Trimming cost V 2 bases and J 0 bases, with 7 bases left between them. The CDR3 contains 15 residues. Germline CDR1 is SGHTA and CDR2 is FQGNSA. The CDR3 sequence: CASSLSTATNEKLFF. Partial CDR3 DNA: TGTGCCAGCAGCTTATCGACAGCAACTAATGAAAAA.

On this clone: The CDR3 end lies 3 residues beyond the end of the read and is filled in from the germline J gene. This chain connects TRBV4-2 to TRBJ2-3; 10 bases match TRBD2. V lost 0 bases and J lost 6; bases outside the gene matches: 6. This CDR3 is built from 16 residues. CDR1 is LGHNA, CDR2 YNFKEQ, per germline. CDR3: CASSQDVPSGSDTQYF. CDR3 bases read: TGTGCCAGCAGCCAAGATGTCCCTAGCGGGAGTGATACG.

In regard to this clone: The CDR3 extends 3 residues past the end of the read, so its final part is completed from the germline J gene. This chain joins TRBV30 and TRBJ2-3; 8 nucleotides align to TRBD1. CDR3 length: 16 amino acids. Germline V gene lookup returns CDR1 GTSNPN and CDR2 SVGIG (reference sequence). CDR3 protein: CAWSVGTGYSNQPQYF. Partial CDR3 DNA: TGTGCCTGGAGCGTCGGGACAGGATATAGCAATCAGCCG.

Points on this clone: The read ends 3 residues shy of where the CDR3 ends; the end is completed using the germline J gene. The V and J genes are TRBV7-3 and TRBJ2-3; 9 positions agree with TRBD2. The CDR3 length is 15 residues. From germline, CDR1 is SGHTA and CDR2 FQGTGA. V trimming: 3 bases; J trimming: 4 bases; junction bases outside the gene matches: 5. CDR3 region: CASSFGGGAADTQYF. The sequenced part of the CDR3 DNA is TGTGCCAGCAGCTTTGGCGGGGGGGCCGCAGATACG.

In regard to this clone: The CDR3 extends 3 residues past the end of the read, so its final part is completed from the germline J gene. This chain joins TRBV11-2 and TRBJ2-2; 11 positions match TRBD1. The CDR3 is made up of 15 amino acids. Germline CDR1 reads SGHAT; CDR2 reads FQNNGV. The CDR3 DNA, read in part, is TGTGCCAGCAGCTTTGGACAGGGGGCGGGTGAAAAG. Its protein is CASSFGQGAGEK. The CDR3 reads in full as CASSFGQGAGEKLFF.

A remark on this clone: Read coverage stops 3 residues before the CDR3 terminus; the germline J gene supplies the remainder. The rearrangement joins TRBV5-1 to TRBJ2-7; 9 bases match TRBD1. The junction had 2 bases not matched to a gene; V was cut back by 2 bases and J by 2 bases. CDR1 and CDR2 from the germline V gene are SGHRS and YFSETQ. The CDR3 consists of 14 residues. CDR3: CASSFGTGTYEQYF. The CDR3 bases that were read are TGCGCCAGCAGCTTTGGGACAGGGACCTACGAG. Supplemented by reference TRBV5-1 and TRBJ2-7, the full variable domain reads KAGVTQTPRYLIKTRGQQVTLSCSPISGHRSVSWYQQTPGQGLQFLFEYFSETQRNKGNFPGRFSGRQFSNSRSEMNVSTLELGDSALYLCASSFGTGTYEQYFGPGTRLTVT.

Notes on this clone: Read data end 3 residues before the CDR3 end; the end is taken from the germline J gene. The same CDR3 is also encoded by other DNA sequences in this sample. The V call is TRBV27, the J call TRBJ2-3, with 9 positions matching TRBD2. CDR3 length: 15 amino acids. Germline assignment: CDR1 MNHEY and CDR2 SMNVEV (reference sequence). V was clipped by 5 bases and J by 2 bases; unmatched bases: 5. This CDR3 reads CASSRASGDTDTQYF. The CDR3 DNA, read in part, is TGTGCCAGCAGTAGGGCTAGCGGGGACACAGATACG.

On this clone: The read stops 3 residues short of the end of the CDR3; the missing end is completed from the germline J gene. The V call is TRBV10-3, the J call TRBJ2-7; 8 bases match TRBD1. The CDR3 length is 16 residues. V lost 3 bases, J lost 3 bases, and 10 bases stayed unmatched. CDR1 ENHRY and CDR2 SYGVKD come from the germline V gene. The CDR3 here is CAISDSDRVYNYEQYF. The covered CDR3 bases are TGTGCCATCAGTGATTCGGACAGGGTCTACAACTACGAG.

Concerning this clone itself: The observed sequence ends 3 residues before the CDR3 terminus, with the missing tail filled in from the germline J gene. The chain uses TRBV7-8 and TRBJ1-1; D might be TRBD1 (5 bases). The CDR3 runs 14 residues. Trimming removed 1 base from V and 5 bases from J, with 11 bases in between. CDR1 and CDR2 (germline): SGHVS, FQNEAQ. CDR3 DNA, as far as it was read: TGTGCCAGCAGCTTAGGGGTCGGGGGGACTGAA. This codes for CASSLGVGGTE. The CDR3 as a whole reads CASSLGVGGTEAFF.